Included here is one TCR beta chain sequence, with context. Its antigen remains unidentified. The data belong to a study of blood T cells in healthy people across ages. Study-wide results and caveats: Diversity estimated from one million T cells was considered an underestimate.

Using a J-beta primer mix together with a sample-barcoded 5' primer, a second PCR was run for about 6 to 12 cycles. A single record per CDR3 protein comes from TCRdb applying MiXCR to the 5' RACE reads. This table holds hundreds of thousands of distinct CDR3 sequences, 25% found once. The CDR3 has 14 residues. Germline V gives CDR1 LGHNA, CDR2 YSLEER. V lost 6 bases, J lost 2 bases, and 14 bases lay in between. This sample was also put to use in a study of T cells of mothers and their children. That work contributes: Each mother gave over 8.5 million TCR beta CDR3 reads; each child, approximately 3 million. Detection of persistent microchimeric T cell clones did not occur.

Sample: blood. The chain has TRBV4-3 and TRBJ2-7; no firm D call. The receptor's source is a boy aged 5-17 years in good health. CDR3 in amino acids: CASRSQGLPYEQYF. The CDR3 coding sequence is TGCGCCAGCAGGTCACAAGGCCTCCCCTACGAGCAGTACTTC.